A single sample is the source of the 27 T cell receptor beta chains below, sequenced in a study of blood T cell repertoires in COVID-19. The data were produced by immunoSEQ multiplex PCR, yet TCRdb's version contains in-frame clones alone and is incomplete. Among around 310,000 clones listed, 90% were seen once. The sequenced sample consisted of peripheral blood. The receptors were gathered from a middle-aged woman with COVID-19, enrolled during active disease.

The DNA of the CDR3 is TGTGCCAGCAGTTTCCTTACATCGAACACCGGGGAGCTGTTTTTT. Its protein product is CASSFLTSNTGELFF. The V call is TRBV27, the J call TRBJ2-2; no firm D call. This CDR3 is built from 15 residues. V lost 3 bases and J 0 bases, leaving 8 bases between the germline ends. In germline, CDR1 is MNHEY, CDR2 SMNVEV (reference sequence).

This rearrangement joins TRBV5-4 to TRBJ2-7, with TRBD2 matching 7 bases. CDR3 length: 15 residues. Germline V gene lookup returns CDR1 SGHNT and CDR2 YYREEE (reference sequence). Losses at the gene ends were 4 bases for V and 3 bases for J; bases not matched to a gene: 10. The CDR3 DNA reads as TGTGCCAGCAGCCTTGGGGGACTAACTTACTACGAGCAGTACTTC. Encoded protein: CASSLGGLTYYEQYF. The entire variable domain, with the rest obtained from reference TRBV5-4 and TRBJ2-7, is as follows: ETGVTQSPTHLIKTRGQQVTLRCSSQSGHNTVSWYQQALGQGPQFIFQYYREEENGRGNFPPRFSGLQFPNYSSELNVNALELDDSALYLCASSLGGLTYYEQYFGPGTRLTVT.

The chain combines TRBV7-2 with TRBJ1-2, with D perhaps matching TRBD1 (6 bases). Germline V gene lookup returns CDR1 SGHTA and CDR2 FQGNSA. The CDR3 runs 13 residues. V lost 5 bases, J lost 6 bases, and 13 bases lay in between. CDR3 DNA sequence: TGTGCCAGCAGCCGCAGAGGGGGAAATGGCTACACCTTC. Translated, it gives CASSRRGGNGYTF. Supplemented by reference TRBV7-2 and TRBJ1-2, the full variable domain reads GAGVSQSPSNKVTEKGKDVELRCDPISGHTALYWYRQSLGQGLEFLIYFQGNSAPDKSGLPSDRFSAERTGGSVSTLTIQRTQQEDSAVYLCASSRRGGNGYTFGSGTRLTVV.

V and J are TRBV28 and TRBJ1-2; 7 positions agree with TRBD1. The CDR3 length is 14 residues. Looked up from germline, CDR1 is MDHEN and CDR2 is SYDVKM. The V and J ends lost 6 bases and 9 bases, in that order; junction bases with no gene match: 13. The CDR3 DNA sequence: TGTGCCAGCAGAGAACCGGGACAGCACATGCGCTACACCTTC. Encoded protein: CASREPGQHMRYTF.

The chain carries TRBV3-1 (or the pseudogene TRBV3-2) and TRBJ1-1; a weak D match, TRBD1 (6 bases). The CDR3 spans 16 residues. V was pared by 4 bases and J by 0 bases, with 15 bases between. Germline V gene sequence: CDR1 LGHDT, CDR2 YNNKEL (reference sequence). The CDR3 bases are TGTGCCAGCAGCCCGGGGATGACAGGAATGAACACTGAAGCTTTCTTT. Encoded protein: CASSPGMTGMNTEAFF.

The CDR3, as DNA: TGTGCCAGCAGTCCAAGCCTACTAGCTCGCAACGAGCAGTACTTC. Its translation is CASSPSLLARNEQYF. This sequence joins TRBV27 and TRBJ2-7, with D perhaps matching TRBD2 (6 bases). Germline loops: CDR1 MNHEY, CDR2 SMNVEV (reference sequence). V lost 5 bases, J lost 5 bases, and 19 bases lay in between. The CDR3 totals 15 residues.

V and J are TRBV7-2 and TRBJ2-5, with 10 bases lining up with TRBD1. Per germline, CDR1 SGHTA and CDR2 FQGNSA. The trim removed 5 bases at V and 4 bases at J, leaving 13 bases unmatched. This CDR3 has 17 residues. The CDR3 DNA follows: TGTGCCAGCAGCGGAGGCTCGGGACAGGGGAGTGGAGAGACCCAGTACTTC. As protein: CASSGGSGQGSGETQYF. The full variable domain, with the rest looked up from reference TRBV7-2 and TRBJ2-5, is GAGVSQSPSNKVTEKGKDVELRCDPISGHTALYWYRQSLGQGLEFLIYFQGNSAPDKSGLPSDRFSAERTGGSVSTLTIQRTQQEDSAVYLCASSGGSGQGSGETQYFGPGTRLLVL.

The V call is TRBV4-2, the J call TRBJ2-6; D ambiguous. This CDR3 is built from 16 residues. The V end lost 3 bases, the J end lost 2 bases, and 11 bases lay between the germline ends. Germline lookup yields CDR1 LGHNA and CDR2 YNFKEQ. DNA of the CDR3: TGTGCCAGCAGCCATGCCACAGCTACTGGGGCCAACGTCCTGACTTTC. It yields the protein CASSHATATGANVLTF.

This rearrangement joins TRBV27 to TRBJ1-1, with a possible D match to TRBD1 (6 bases). V was trimmed by 8 bases and J by 0 bases, leaving 7 bases between them. The V gene's germline CDR1 is MNHEY and CDR2 SMNVEV (reference sequence). There are 12 residues in the CDR3. CDR3 coding DNA: TGTGCCAGCCGGACAGTGAACACTGAAGCTTTCTTT. It translates to CASRTVNTEAFF.

The chain is built from TRBV19 and TRBJ1-2, with 7 bases that match TRBD1. V lost 3 bases, J lost 6 bases, and 7 bases stayed unmatched. Germline V gene lookup returns CDR1 LNHDA and CDR2 SQIVND (reference sequence). CDR3 length equals 14 residues. CDR3 DNA sequence: TGTGCCAGTAGTATGTTGGACAGGCCCAATGGCTACACCTTC. Its translation is CASSMLDRPNGYTF. Together with reference TRBV19 and TRBJ1-2, the CDR3 gives the full variable domain: DGGITQSPKYLFRKEGQNVTLSCEQNLNHDAMYWYRQDPGQGLRLIYYSQIVNDFQKGDIAEGYSVSREKKESFPLTVTSAQKNPTAFYLCASSMLDRPNGYTFGSGTRLTVV.

The rearrangement joins TRBV6-2 or TRBV6-3 to TRBJ2-3; D unclear. V lost 5 bases, J lost 9 bases, and 9 bases lay in between. The CDR3 is made up of 11 amino acids. The V gene's germline CDR1 is MNHEY and CDR2 SVGEGT. In DNA form, the CDR3 reads TGTGCCAGCAGTCAACAGCTAACGCAGTATTTT. Its translation is CASSQQLTQYF.

A remark on this clone: Other DNA sequences in the sample encode the same CDR3. J is TRBJ1-5 and V is TRBV7-2; D is unresolved. The CDR3 runs to 13 residues. Trimming took 3 bases from V and 0 from J, leaving 3 bases between them. Germline V CDR1 and CDR2: SGHTA, FQGNSA. The CDR3 protein is CASSFRSNQPQHF. The CDR3 region has the DNA TGTGCCAGCAGCTTCCGTAGCAATCAGCCCCAGCATTTT.

V is TRBV10-3 and J is TRBJ2-7; D not resolved. The CDR3 is 12 residues long. CDR1 ENHRY and CDR2 SYGVKD come from the germline V gene. V gave up 11 bases and J gave up 6 bases, with 17 bases separating them. In DNA, the CDR3 is TGTGCCGTTTCTTTGTTCGGTTCCGAGCAGTACTTC. Its protein product is CAVSLFGSEQYF.

The chain couples TRBV5-1 to TRBJ1-1, with a tentative D call TRBD1 (5 bases). The CDR3 runs to 15 residues. Germline V CDR1 and CDR2: SGHRS, YFSETQ. V lost 4 bases and J lost 5, with 18 bases in between. The DNA for the CDR3 is TGCGCCAGCAGCACCACACGACAGAGCCAGACTGAAGCTTTCTTT. Amino acids: CASSTTRQSQTEAFF. The full variable domain, rest sourced from reference TRBV5-1 and TRBJ1-1, is KAGVTQTPRYLIKTRGQQVTLSCSPISGHRSVSWYQQTPGQGLQFLFEYFSETQRNKGNFPGRFSGRQFSNSRSEMNVSTLELGDSALYLCASSTTRQSQTEAFFGQGTRLTVV.

The chain recombines TRBV9 with TRBJ1-1; D remains ambiguous. V was clipped by 4 bases and J by 1 base, with 14 bases between them. The CDR3 is 15 residues long. Germline assignment: CDR1 SGDLS and CDR2 YYNGEE. The CDR3 DNA reads as TGTGCCAGCAGCCCCGCCTTCCTGCGGAACACTGAAGCTTTCTTT. Encoded protein: CASSPAFLRNTEAFF. Looking up the rest from reference TRBV9 and TRBJ1-1 gives the full variable domain: DSGVTQTPKHLITATGQRVTLRCSPRSGDLSVYWYQQSLDQGLQFLIQYYNGEERAKGNILERFSAQQFPDLHSELNLSSLELGDSALYFCASSPAFLRNTEAFFGQGTRLTVV.

This clone was picked up a small number of times. The chain uses TRBV28 and TRBJ2-5; 9 bases are a match to TRBD2. The CDR3 has 18 residues. The germline gives CDR1 MDHEN, CDR2 SYDVKM. The trim removed 3 bases at V and 5 bases at J, leaving 16 bases unmatched. CDR3 sequence reads: CASSLGTSPYQGTETQYF. The DNA of the CDR3 is TGTGCCAGCAGTTTGGGGACTAGCCCCTACCAAGGTACGGAGACCCAGTACTTC.

The CDR3 spells CASSYSPGNDYEQYF. CDR3 coding DNA: TGTGCCAGCAGTTACTCACCAGGGAACGACTACGAGCAGTACTTC. V and J are TRBV6-2 or TRBV6-3 and TRBJ2-7, with TRBD1 as a possible D gene (5 bases). CDR1 is MNHEY, CDR2 SVGEGT, per germline. V shed 0 bases and J shed 3 bases, with 12 bases lying between them. This CDR3 region has 15 residues.

The chain links TRBV28 to TRBJ2-1, with 12 bases fitting TRBD2. The junction had 11 bases not matched to a gene; V was cut back by 11 bases and J by 9 bases. Germline-derived CDR1 and CDR2 are MDHEN and SYDVKM. This CDR3 is 14 amino acids long. The DNA for the CDR3 is TGTGCCGGCACTAGCGGGGGGCCGAACCCTGAGCAGTTCTTC. It encodes CAGTSGGPNPEQFF.

The chain is built from TRBV6-2 or TRBV6-3 and TRBJ2-2; weak D call: TRBD1 (5 bases). The V end was cut by 6 bases, the J end by 1 base, with 9 bases between. This CDR3 is 14 amino acids long. CDR1 and CDR2 (germline): MNHEY, SVGEGT. The CDR3 DNA sequence: TGTGCCAGCAGCCTTCAGGGGAACACCGGGGAGCTGTTTTTT. This sequence encodes CASSLQGNTGELFF.

The chain links TRBV27 to TRBJ2-4, with a possible D match to TRBD2 (5 bases). CDR3 size: 13 residues. Germline V gives CDR1 MNHEY, CDR2 SMNVEV (reference sequence). Trimming left V 3 bases short and J 8 bases short, with 11 bases between. The CDR3 sequence: CASSFADGDIQYF. The CDR3 bases are TGTGCCAGCAGTTTTGCCGACGGGGACATTCAGTACTTC.

This clone is a singleton in its sample. V is TRBV2 and J is TRBJ2-5; 11 bases agree with TRBD1. Germline V gene sequence: CDR1 SNHLY, CDR2 FYNNEI. V dropped 7 bases and J dropped 6; count of bases not matched to a gene: 4. The CDR3 covers 13 residues. This CDR3 reads CASTGQGEQTQYF. The CDR3 nucleotides read TGTGCCAGCACGGGACAGGGGGAACAGACCCAGTACTTC.

The rearrangement uses TRBV4-2 and TRBJ2-1; 13 bases line up with TRBD2. V was pared by 4 bases and J by 5 bases, with 5 bases of the junction left unmatched. Germline CDR1 LGHNA, CDR2 YNFKEQ. This CDR3 is 16 amino acids long. The CDR3 is CASSRGTSGDHNEQFF. CDR3 DNA sequence: TGTGCCAGCAGCCGGGGGACTAGCGGGGATCACAATGAGCAGTTCTTC.

The chain combines TRBV9 with TRBJ2-5; the match to TRBD2 covers 10 bases. After removal of 4 bases from V and 5 bases from J, the junction contained 14 bases not matched to a gene. The germline gives CDR1 SGDLS, CDR2 YYNGEE. The CDR3 contains 17 residues. The CDR3 loop reads CASSPPSSLAGAETQYF. CDR3 coding DNA: TGTGCCAGCAGCCCCCCTTCGAGCCTAGCGGGAGCTGAGACCCAGTACTTC.

The chain uses TRBV6-6 and TRBJ1-1; the match to TRBD1 covers 7 bases. This CDR3 contains 15 residues. Germline loops: CDR1 MNHNY, CDR2 SVGAGI (reference sequence). The V segment lost 6 bases and the J segment 6 bases; nucleotides outside the gene matches: 13. The CDR3 loop reads CASRVPGQQYSEAFF. DNA of the CDR3: TGTGCCAGCAGGGTTCCGGGACAGCAGTACTCTGAAGCTTTCTTT.

This sequence joins TRBV28 and TRBJ1-3, with D perhaps matching TRBD1 (5 bases). Per germline, CDR1 MDHEN and CDR2 SYDVKM. V lost 1 base and J 0 bases, leaving 13 bases between the germline ends. The CDR3 runs 17 residues. The CDR3 spells CASSLSDSGRSGNTIYF. CDR3 sequence (DNA): TGTGCCAGCAGTTTATCCGACAGTGGGCGCTCTGGAAACACCATATATTTT.

The gene calls are TRBV28 and TRBJ1-2; D ambiguous. Germline loops: CDR1 MDHEN, CDR2 SYDVKM. Deletions cut 7 bases from V and 3 bases from J, with 15 bases between. The CDR3 spans 14 residues. The CDR3 nucleotides are TGTGCCAGCACCGAGCGCGGGCGTGACTATGGCTACACCTTC. Translating gives CASTERGRDYGYTF.

V gene TRBV28 combines with J gene TRBJ1-5; the D gene is possibly TRBD1 (5 bases). V was clipped by 7 bases and J by 6 bases, with 13 bases between them. CDR1 and CDR2 (germline): MDHEN, SYDVKM. The length of the CDR3 is 13 residues. Written as DNA, the CDR3 is TGTGCCAGCATAGATGGGGGAGGTCAGCCCCAGCATTTT. This encodes CASIDGGGQPQHF.